This TCR beta chain originates from a study of blood T cell repertoires in COVID-19. The wider study: COVID-19 samples, acute and convalescent, were from the United States, Italy and Spain. Nucleic acid was either cDNA or gDNA, and it came from T cells, B-cell-depleted T cells, or PBMCs.

The authors' processing: Amplifying reference gene primers gave estimates of nucleated cell counts. Assay: immunoSEQ multiplex PCR; the TCRdb copy retains only in-frame clones and omits some. V and J calls and clone size are given by that table; D and trimming were obtained from the DNA. The sample shows about 360,000 clones, about 83% of them seen only once. The V segment lost 3 bases and the J segment 1 base; nucleotides outside the gene matches: 3. This CDR3 comprises 14 residues. The germline V gene encodes CDR1 SGHTA and CDR2 FQGNSA. The sequencing sample was made of peripheral blood. The chain is built from TRBV7-2 and TRBJ2-7; 7 positions agree with TRBD1. This receptor was identified in a man aged 30 to 39 with active or convalescent COVID-19. The CDR3 is CASSLMDRSYEQYF. The CDR3 DNA reads as TGTGCCAGCAGCTTGATGGACAGGTCCTACGAGCAGTACTTC.